The 30 T cell receptor beta chains given below trace back to one sample, sequenced in a study of blood T cell repertoires in COVID-19. TCRdb's copy holds only in-frame clones and misses some; the assay was immunoSEQ multiplex PCR. Of a few hundred thousand clones in the sample, over 80% are singletons; the top ten hold roughly 6.1%. The sample was peripheral blood. These receptors were taken from a woman aged 45 to 65 with COVID-19, enrolled during active disease.

This chain connects TRBV11-2 to TRBJ2-7; TRBD1 matches at 11 bases. CDR3 length: 13 residues. The ends lost 5 bases at V and 4 bases at J; junction bases unmatched: 1. Germline CDR1 and CDR2: SGHAT and FQNNGV. CDR3 nucleotides: TGTGCCAGCAGCGGGGACAGGGGGTACGAGCAGTACTTC. This encodes CASSGDRGYEQYF.

V gene TRBV7-9 combines with J gene TRBJ2-7; 11 positions match TRBD1. This CDR3 region has 18 residues. The J segment lost 2 bases and the V segment lost 5 bases, leaving 14 bases of the junction unmatched. Germline V lookup: CDR1 SEHNR, CDR2 FQNEAQ (reference sequence). CDR3 DNA: TGTGCCAGCAGCCTCTCCGGACAGGGGGCCCATGGCGCCTACGAGCAGTACTTC. It encodes CASSLSGQGAHGAYEQYF.

This clone was seen a few times. The rearrangement uses TRBV10-3 and TRBJ1-5; the D gene is possibly TRBD1 (5 bases). Germline V gives CDR1 ENHRY, CDR2 SYGVKD. This CDR3 is 17 amino acids long. Trimming shortened V by 6 bases and J by 11 bases, and 29 bases separated the two germline ends. The CDR3 reads CAISAFFGGSTIRTQHF. The CDR3, as DNA: TGTGCCATCAGCGCCTTTTTCGGGGGTTCCACAATCAGGACCCAGCATTTT.

V is TRBV6-5 and J is TRBJ2-7; TRBD2 matches at 12 bases. This CDR3 is 16 amino acids long. Germline V gene sequence: CDR1 MNHEY, CDR2 SVGAGI. V dropped 2 bases and J dropped 7; count of bases not matched to a gene: 9. The CDR3 reads CASSYRTLGTSGEQYF. In DNA, the CDR3 is TGTGCCAGCAGTTACCGGACATTAGGGACTAGCGGGGAGCAGTACTTC.

The chain combines TRBV3-1 (or the pseudogene TRBV3-2) with TRBJ1-3; 8 positions match TRBD1. V was pared by 1 base and J by 2 bases, with 4 bases of the junction left unmatched. This CDR3 has 16 residues. CDR1 LGHDT and CDR2 YNNKEL come from the germline V gene (reference sequence). The CDR3 coding sequence is TGTGCCAGCAGCCAAGCAACAGGGGGACCTGGAAACACCATATATTTT. This translates into CASSQATGGPGNTIYF.

This clone appeared once. This chain links TRBV5-4 with TRBJ2-3; 7 bases line up with TRBD2. Losses at the gene ends were 1 base for V and 2 bases for J; bases not matched to a gene: 1. The germline V gene has CDR1 SGHNT and CDR2 YYREEE (reference sequence). The length of the CDR3 is 14 residues. The DNA for the CDR3 is TGTGCCAGCAGCTTGCTAGCGGACACAGATACGCAGTATTTT. It encodes CASSLLADTDTQYF.

The chain has TRBV10-1 and TRBJ2-1, with 10 bases aligning to TRBD2. The CDR3 length is 16 residues. Germline V gene data show CDR1 as WNHNN and CDR2 as SYGVQD (reference sequence). After removal of 3 bases from V and 0 bases from J, the junction contained 2 bases not matched to a gene. CDR3 coding DNA: TGCGCCAGCAGTGAATTAGCGGGGGGCTCCTACAATGAGCAGTTCTTC. It is translated as CASSELAGGSYNEQFF.

The chain links TRBV30 to TRBJ2-1; 15 bases fit TRBD2. The germline V gene has CDR1 GTSNPN and CDR2 SVGIG (reference sequence). V gave up 2 bases and J gave up 7 bases; unmatched junction bases: 9. The CDR3 is 17 residues long. The CDR3: CAWSPIGLAGGLNEQFF. CDR3 sequence (DNA): TGTGCCTGGAGTCCCATCGGACTAGCGGGAGGGCTTAATGAGCAGTTCTTC.

The chain is built from TRBV12-5 and TRBJ1-3; weak D call: TRBD1 (6 bases). The CDR3 length is 16 residues. Germline V CDR1 and CDR2: LGHNT, FRNRAP. Trimming removed 7 bases at V and 0 bases at J, with 16 bases between. The CDR3 sequence: CASDRGGMVSGNTIYF. In DNA, the CDR3 is TGTGCTAGTGACAGAGGGGGTATGGTCTCTGGAAACACCATATATTTT. The full variable domain, in which reference TRBV12-5 and TRBJ1-3 provide the parts outside the CDR3, is DARVTQTPRHKVTEMGQEVTMRCQPILGHNTVFWYRQTMMQGLELLAYFRNRAPLDDSGMPKDRFSAEMPDATLATLKIQPSEPRDSAVYFCASDRGGMVSGNTIYFGEGSWLTVV.

The CDR3, as DNA: TGTGCCAGCAGCCGACGACAGGGGAACTATGGCTACACCTTC. Translating gives CASSRRQGNYGYTF. The V call is TRBV5-4, the J call TRBJ1-2; 8 bases fit TRBD1. The junction had 4 bases not matched to a gene; V was cut back by 4 bases and J by 2 bases. Germline V gives CDR1 SGHNT, CDR2 YYREEE (reference sequence). The length of the CDR3 is 14 residues.

V gene TRBV19 combines with J gene TRBJ2-7, with 10 bases identical to TRBD2. The CDR3 runs to 16 residues. The J segment lost 2 bases and the V segment lost 0 bases, leaving 4 bases of the junction unmatched. Germline values: CDR1 LNHDA, CDR2 SQIVND (reference sequence). The CDR3 DNA reads as TGTGCCAGTAGTATAGATCTAACTAGCGGGGCCTACGAGCAGTACTTC. Protein product: CASSIDLTSGAYEQYF. Based on the CDR3 plus reference TRBV19 and TRBJ2-7, the full variable domain is DGGITQSPKYLFRKEGQNVTLSCEQNLNHDAMYWYRQDPGQGLRLIYYSQIVNDFQKGDIAEGYSVSREKKESFPLTVTSAQKNPTAFYLCASSIDLTSGAYEQYFGPGTRLTVT.

The V and J genes are TRBV7-8 and TRBJ2-7; TRBD1 matches 7 bases. This CDR3 region has 15 residues. Per the germline V gene, CDR1 is SGHVS and CDR2 is FQNEAQ. With 6 bases clipped from V and 1 base from J, the junction kept 9 bases outside the gene matches. The CDR3 reads CASREAGTVSYEQYF. The DNA for the CDR3 is TGTGCCAGCAGGGAAGCCGGGACAGTATCCTACGAGCAGTACTTC.

The CDR3 DNA sequence: TGCGCCAGCAGTGAGTCGAAGGGGGCAACTAATGAAAAACTGTTTTTT. Translation gives CASSESKGATNEKLFF. The chain carries TRBV10-1 and TRBJ1-4; a possible D gene is TRBD1 (6 bases). The V and J ends lost 0 bases and 0 bases respectively, with 8 bases between them. The germline V gene has CDR1 WNHNN and CDR2 SYGVQD (reference sequence). CDR3 length: 16 amino acids.

This chain joins TRBV27 and TRBJ1-5, with 8 nucleotides matching TRBD1. The CDR3 has 13 amino acids. J gave up 7 bases and V 8 bases, and 7 bases lay outside the gene matches. Germline V gives CDR1 MNHEY, CDR2 SMNVEV (reference sequence). The CDR3: CASPWTGRQPQHF. For the CDR3, the DNA is TGTGCCAGCCCTTGGACAGGGAGGCAGCCCCAGCATTTT.

This clone was found once. The V call is TRBV9, the J call TRBJ2-1, with 8 bases that match TRBD2. The CDR3 spans 15 residues. Germline CDR1 is SGDLS and CDR2 is YYNGEE. Unmatched junction bases numbered 4, after V lost 0 bases and J lost 5 bases. The CDR3 DNA reads as TGTGCCAGCAGCGTAGTGTTAGCGGGGAACAATGAGCAGTTCTTC. This sequence encodes CASSVVLAGNNEQFF. Complete variable domain (other parts from reference TRBV9 and TRBJ2-1): DSGVTQTPKHLITATGQRVTLRCSPRSGDLSVYWYQQSLDQGLQFLIQYYNGEERAKGNILERFSAQQFPDLHSELNLSSLELGDSALYFCASSVVLAGNNEQFFGPGTRLTVL.

The V gene is TRBV7-2, the J gene TRBJ2-7, with D perhaps matching TRBD2 (5 bases). The CDR3 loop spans 14 amino acids. Germline V gives CDR1 SGHTA, CDR2 FQGNSA. Trimming took 3 bases from V and 3 from J, leaving 12 bases between them. CDR3 in DNA: TGTGCCAGCAGCTTCCCAGGCGCGGGCTACGAGCAGTACTTC. Its translation is CASSFPGAGYEQYF.

In its sample, this clone was seen once. The V and J genes are TRBV7-9 and TRBJ1-1, with 9 bases aligning to TRBD1. From germline, CDR1 is SEHNR and CDR2 FQNEAQ (reference sequence). V lost 5 bases and J lost 4; bases outside the gene matches: 5. This CDR3 has 14 residues. The DNA of the CDR3 is TGTGCCAGCAGCCTCGGGACAGGGAGCACTGAAGCTTTCTTT. As protein: CASSLGTGSTEAFF.

This chain uses TRBV3-1 (or the pseudogene TRBV3-2) with TRBJ2-1, with D possibly matching TRBD2 (6 bases). The CDR3 contains 15 residues. The germline CDR1 and CDR2 sequences are LGHDT and YNNKEL (reference sequence). The germline V and J ends were trimmed by 5 bases and 7 bases, with 18 bases remaining between them. The CDR3 nucleotides are TGTGCCAGCAGCTCTTACGCGGGAAGCGGTAATGAGCAGTTCTTC. This sequence encodes CASSSYAGSGNEQFF.

This chain connects TRBV2 to TRBJ1-3; no definite D call. CDR3 size: 16 residues. Trimming took 6 bases from V and 0 from J, leaving 15 bases between them. The germline CDR1 and CDR2 sequences are SNHLY and FYNNEI. CDR3 bases: TGTGCCAGCAGCCTTAACCCCACATACTCTGGAAACACCATATATTTT. The encoded protein is CASSLNPTYSGNTIYF.

The chain is built from TRBV29-1 and TRBJ2-7, with D hard to call. The CDR3 length is 14 residues. V was clipped by 3 bases and J by 1 base, with 13 bases between them. Germline V gene sequence: CDR1 SQVTM, CDR2 ANQGSEA. This CDR3 is CSVELYGQSYEQYF. The DNA of the CDR3 is TGCAGCGTTGAGTTGTATGGGCAGTCCTACGAGCAGTACTTC.

The chain is built from TRBV7-3 and TRBJ1-1; the match to TRBD1 covers 7 bases. The CDR3 contains 14 residues. From germline, CDR1 is SGHTA and CDR2 FQGTGA. Trimming took 7 bases from V and 3 from J; bases not matched to a gene: 8. The CDR3 is CASTPGQMDTEAFF. CDR3 coding DNA: TGTGCCAGCACTCCGGGACAGATGGACACTGAAGCTTTCTTT.

The V gene is TRBV6-5, the J gene TRBJ2-5; D remains ambiguous. This CDR3 is built from 12 residues. Germline CDR1 MNHEY, CDR2 SVGAGI. Trimming stripped 5 bases from V and 3 bases from J, with 7 bases between. The CDR3 reads CASSRVEETQYF. The CDR3 bases are TGTGCCAGCAGTCGAGTCGAAGAGACCCAGTACTTC.

This clone appeared once. The chain's CDR3 is CASRLTGGTSGNEQFF. CDR3 nucleotides: TGTGCCAGCAGATTAACAGGGGGAACATCGGGCAATGAGCAGTTCTTC. V is TRBV7-6 and J is TRBJ2-1; the match to TRBD1 covers 8 bases. The germline CDR1 and CDR2 sequences are SGHVS and FNYEAQ. With V trimmed by 6 bases and J by 6 bases, 13 bases remained unmatched. The CDR3 consists of 16 residues.

The V call is TRBV4-1, the J call TRBJ1-6, with no clear D. The V end lost 7 bases, the J end lost 7 bases, and 17 bases lay between the germline ends. The CDR3 spans 15 residues. Germline-derived CDR1 and CDR2 are MGHRA and YSYEKL. Written as DNA, the CDR3 is TGCGCCAGCACCCCCCGAGGGTTAGGAAATTCACCCCTCCACTTT. Protein: CASTPRGLGNSPLHF.

The chain uses TRBV7-3 and TRBJ2-2; TRBD2 agrees at 10 bases. This CDR3 contains 16 residues. In germline, CDR1 is SGHTA, CDR2 FQGTGA. V shed 1 base, J shed 5 bases, and the junction held 4 bases outside the gene matches. The CDR3 DNA is TGTGCCAGCAGCTTAAATCTAGCGGGAGTTACCGGGGAGCTGTTTTTT. Its translation is CASSLNLAGVTGELFF.

This clone was found once. The V and J genes are TRBV12-3 or TRBV12-4 and TRBJ1-2; TRBD1 is a possible D gene (6 bases). V was cut by 4 bases and J by 2 bases, with 8 bases left in between. The CDR3 is made up of 13 amino acids. The CDR3 coding sequence is TGTGCCAGCAGTTACAGGGTCAACTATGGCTACACCTTC. This codes for CASSYRVNYGYTF.

In this sample, this clone turned up once. The chain couples TRBV11-3 to TRBJ2-6; tentative D call: TRBD2 (5 bases). The CDR3 covers 15 residues. Trimming removed 5 bases from V and 3 bases from J, with 11 bases in between. Germline values: CDR1 SGHNT, CDR2 YENEEA. The CDR3 loop is CASSPAGVGANVLTF. In DNA form, the CDR3 reads TGTGCCAGCAGCCCCGCCGGGGTTGGGGCCAACGTCCTGACTTTC.

The chain has TRBV10-2 and TRBJ2-1, with TRBD2 matching 7 bases. V lost 0 bases, J lost 7 bases, and 9 bases stayed unmatched. The V gene's germline CDR1 is WSHSY and CDR2 SAAADI. CDR3 size: 16 residues. CDR3 bases: TGCGCCAGCAGTGAGTCGATGGTGGGGGGGTGGAATGAGCAGTTCTTC. It encodes CASSESMVGGWNEQFF.

The chain combines TRBV11-2 with TRBJ2-1; 11 nucleotides match TRBD2. From germline, CDR1 is SGHAT and CDR2 FQNNGV. The CDR3 consists of 16 residues. J lost 5 bases, V lost 2 bases, and 5 bases had no gene match. The CDR3 protein is CASSLKGLAEDNEQFF. DNA for the CDR3: TGTGCCAGCAGCTTAAAGGGACTAGCGGAAGACAATGAGCAGTTCTTC.

The chain links TRBV2 to TRBJ1-3; no definite D call. Trimming took 5 bases from V and 0 from J, leaving 5 bases between them. This CDR3 is built from 13 residues. Germline assignment: CDR1 SNHLY and CDR2 FYNNEI. In nucleotides, the CDR3 is TGTGCCAGCAGTCGTTCCTCTGGAAACACCATATATTTT. Translated, it gives CASSRSSGNTIYF.